Presented here are 31 T cell receptor beta chains from one specimen sequenced in a study of tumor-infiltrating lymphocytes in oesophageal squamous cell carcinoma. Using its own MiXCR run on the PCR reads, TCRdb lists one record per CDR3 protein. The sample includes about 25,000 distinct CDR3 sequences, more than 30% of them seen just once. The specimen sequenced was esophageal tumor tissue. The receptors shown here come from a male donor with esophageal squamous cell carcinoma.

This clonotype was detected many times. This chain links TRBV19 with TRBJ2-6; 12 bases fit TRBD1. Trimming at V came to 7 bases and at J to 1 base, leaving 11 bases not matched to a gene. The V gene's germline CDR1 is LNHDA and CDR2 SQIVND (reference sequence). CDR3 length equals 19 residues. CDR3 loop: CASNLGPGQGASGANVLTF. In DNA, the CDR3 is TGTGCCAGTAACCTCGGTCCGGGACAGGGGGCTTCTGGGGCCAACGTCCTGACTTTC.

For this clonotype: This CDR3 is missing its conserved last phenylalanine or tryptophan, likely due to a read error. The limits of the CDR3 on the DNA are not certain, so only TCRdb's listed CDR3 is given. The chain's CDR3 is CASSLVAGKVSPLHFGN. The chain is built from TRBV7-2 and TRBJ2-6; the D call of TRBD2 is as the table states it, not checked on the DNA. Germline CDR1 and CDR2: SGHTA and FQGNSA. The CDR3 is made up of 17 amino acids, end residues included.

The genes are TRBV6-1 and TRBJ2-6; 8 bases map to TRBD1. The CDR3 length is 17 residues. Losses at the gene ends were 9 bases for V and 0 bases for J; bases not matched to a gene: 10. Germline CDR1 reads MNHNS; CDR2 reads SASEGT. The CDR3 here is CASITGGQSSGANVLTF. In DNA, the CDR3 is TGTGCCAGTATCACAGGGGGTCAAAGCTCTGGGGCCAACGTCCTGACTTTC.

The sample holds a few counts of this clonotype. The chain recombines TRBV25-1 with TRBJ2-1, with D perhaps TRBD1 (7 bases). The CDR3 has 12 amino acids. V lost 4 bases and J lost 12, with 13 bases in between. The germline gives CDR1 MGHDK, CDR2 SYGVNS. CDR3 sequence (DNA): TGTGCCAGCAGTGTCCAGGGGGGTGCGCAGTTCTTC. As protein: CASSVQGGAQFF.

The genes are TRBV12-3 or TRBV12-4 and TRBJ2-3; D is unclear. CDR3 length: 11 amino acids. V lost 3 bases to trimming and J lost 8 bases, with 6 bases between them. The CDR3 region has the DNA TGTGCCAGCAGTTTCACTGGTACGCAGTATTTT. This gives the protein CASSFTGTQYF.

In its sample, this clonotype was seen many times. The chain couples TRBV10-2 to TRBJ2-2; either TRBD1 or TRBD2 may supply D (6 bases each). The CDR3 extends over 13 amino acids. Germline CDR1 and CDR2: WSHSY and SAAADI. The V end was cut by 8 bases, the J end by 4 bases, with 11 bases between. DNA of the CDR3: TGCGCCAGCGGGGGGCAGGGCACCGGGGAGCTGTTTTTT. Translating gives CASGGQGTGELFF.

This sequence joins TRBV7-2 and TRBJ2-2, with 9 bases matching TRBD2. The CDR3 length is 14 residues. The V segment lost 5 bases and the J segment 5 bases; nucleotides outside the gene matches: 3. CDR1 SGHTA and CDR2 FQGNSA come from the germline V gene. The CDR3 coding sequence is TGTGCCAGCAGCGAAGCGGGAGGAACCGGGGAGCTGTTTTTT. It is translated as CASSEAGGTGELFF. The complete variable domain, with remaining parts taken from reference TRBV7-2 and TRBJ2-2, reads GAGVSQSPSNKVTEKGKDVELRCDPISGHTALYWYRQSLGQGLEFLIYFQGNSAPDKSGLPSDRFSAERTGGSVSTLTIQRTQQEDSAVYLCASSEAGGTGELFFGEGSRLTVL.

This clonotype has ten or more counts. CDR3 amino acids: CASSLGRGQETQYF. The CDR3, as DNA: TGCGCCAGCAGCTTGGGAAGGGGGCAAGAGACCCAGTACTTC. The genes are TRBV5-1 and TRBJ2-5; possible D gene TRBD1, 6 bases. V was clipped by 0 bases and J by 2 bases, with 8 bases between them. The CDR3 runs to 14 residues. Germline CDR1 is SGHRS and CDR2 is YFSETQ.

The V call is TRBV7-6, the J call TRBJ2-1; 10 bases match TRBD1. The V gene end was trimmed by 4 bases and the J gene end by 1 base; junction bases not matched to a gene: 10. The CDR3 length is 18 residues. The germline V gene has CDR1 SGHVS and CDR2 FNYEAQ. The CDR3 protein is CASSSRPDRGQSYNEQFF. In nucleotides, the CDR3 is TGTGCCAGCAGCTCCAGGCCCGACAGGGGGCAGTCCTACAATGAGCAGTTCTTC.

The DNA of the CDR3 is TGCGCCAGCAGCCCAGAGGGACAGGGCCTGGACGAGCAGTACTTC. It yields the protein CASSPEGQGLDEQYF. The chain carries TRBV4-1 and TRBJ2-7, with 9 bases identical to TRBD1. Looked up from germline, CDR1 is MGHRA and CDR2 is YSYEKL. The CDR3 runs to 15 residues. V gave up 4 bases and J gave up 5 bases; unmatched junction bases: 9.

This rearrangement joins TRBV7-4 to TRBJ2-5, with D possibly matching TRBD1 (5 bases). With the DNA end fitting TRBJ1-2 better, the J assignment may be wrong. Germline CDR1 reads SGHVT; CDR2 reads SQSDAQ. The CDR3 runs to 13 residues. This CDR3 is CASSSRDDYGYTF. Written as DNA, the CDR3 is TGTGCCAGCAGCTCCAGGGACGACTATGGCTACACCTTC.

V is TRBV12-3 or TRBV12-4 and J is TRBJ2-5, with unresolved D. The J call is doubtful: the DNA matches TRBJ2-7 better. The CDR3 loop spans 11 amino acids. The CDR3 is CASSLLYEQYF. In DNA form, the CDR3 reads TGTGCCAGCAGTTTACTCTACGAGCAGTACTTC.

Notes on this clonotype: A read error may be the cause here, since a much bigger clone is one base away. The V and J genes are TRBV11-2 and TRBJ2-7; 9 bases line up with TRBD2. The end of the DNA is better explained by TRBJ2-1, so the J call may be wrong. The CDR3 is 16 residues long. Germline loops: CDR1 SGHAT, CDR2 FQNNGV. DNA of the CDR3: TGTGCCAGCAGCTTGGGGTCGGGTAGCGGGAGTAGGGAGCAGTTCTTC. Its protein product is CASSLGSGSGSREQFF.

About this clonotype itself: A clone one base away is much larger, so this may be a read error. The chain recombines TRBV4-1 with TRBJ2-1; D gene ambiguous. The closer fit of TRBJ2-7 to the DNA end suggests the J call may be wrong. Germline loops: CDR1 MGHRA, CDR2 YSYEKL. CDR3 length: 15 residues. The CDR3 DNA sequence: TGCGCCAGCAGCCAACTAACAAATAAGCGCTACGAGCAGTACTTC. Its translation is CASSQLTNKRYEQYF.

There are many counts of this clonotype. The rearrangement links TRBV5-6 to TRBJ1-2, with TRBD1 as a possible D gene (6 bases). The V gene's germline CDR1 is SGHDT and CDR2 YYEEEE. There are 14 residues in the CDR3. V was shortened by 2 bases and J by 0 bases, with 8 bases between the two germline ends. CDR3 protein: CASSFRTANYGYTF. The CDR3 nucleotides read TGTGCCAGCAGCTTTCGGACAGCTAACTATGGCTACACCTTC. The variable domain in full, completed from reference TRBV5-6 and TRBJ1-2, reads DAGVTQSPTHLIKTRGQQVTLRCSPKSGHDTVSWYQQALGQGPQFIFQYYEEEERQRGNFPDRFSGHQFPNYSSELNVNALLLGDSALYLCASSFRTANYGYTFGSGTRLTVV.

At least ten counts were recorded for this clonotype. The chain couples TRBV7-9 to TRBJ2-7; 9 bases map to TRBD1. The germline V gene has CDR1 SEHNR and CDR2 FQNEAQ (reference sequence). CDR3 length equals 14 residues. V gave up 5 bases and J gave up 6 bases; unmatched junction bases: 8. The chain's CDR3 is CASSPRQGGSEQYF. CDR3 coding DNA: TGTGCCAGCAGCCCTAGACAGGGGGGAAGCGAGCAGTACTTC.

The chain couples TRBV6-2 or TRBV6-3 to TRBJ2-5; either TRBD1 or TRBD2 may supply D (5 bases each). The better agreement between TRBJ2-7 and the DNA end casts doubt on the J call. The germline CDR1 and CDR2 sequences are MNHEY and SVGEGT. The CDR3 runs 16 residues. The CDR3 loop reads CASSYSKGRRSDEQYF. The CDR3 bases are TGTGCCAGCAGTTACTCTAAGGGACGGAGATCGGACGAGCAGTACTTC.

Relative to its sample, this clonotype is medium-sized (0.01 to 0.1%). The genes are TRBV6-1 and TRBJ2-5, with D possibly matching TRBD1 (5 bases). V lost 7 bases, J lost 3 bases, and 18 bases lay in between. There are 15 residues in the CDR3. Germline V gene lookup returns CDR1 MNHNS and CDR2 SASEGT. The CDR3 loop reads CASTALGQAEETQYF. As DNA, the CDR3 is TGTGCCAGCACCGCCTTGGGGCAGGCAGAAGAGACCCAGTACTTC.

This chain joins TRBV7-3 and TRBJ2-3, with 10 nucleotides matching TRBD1. This CDR3 is 17 amino acids long. Per germline, CDR1 SGHTA and CDR2 FQGTGA. V trimming: 2 bases; J trimming: 3 bases; junction bases outside the gene matches: 8. The CDR3 nucleotides are TGTGCCAGCAGCTTAGGGGGACAGGGGAGGAGGACAGATACGCAGTATTTT. Its protein product is CASSLGGQGRRTDTQYF.

About this clonotype: With a much larger clone just one base away, this may be a read error. The chain carries TRBV10-2 and TRBJ2-1; maybe TRBD1 (6 bases). With 8 bases removed from V and 13 bases from J, the gap between germline ends came to 18 bases. The germline V gene has CDR1 WSHSY and CDR2 SAAADI. The CDR3 has 12 amino acids. CDR3: CASGAGVGTQFF. DNA of the CDR3: TGCGCCAGCGGGGCAGGGGTTGGGACCCAGTTCTTC.

This clonotype turned up a few times. V and J are TRBV12-3 or TRBV12-4 and TRBJ2-1; 9 bases are a match to TRBD2. The J call may be mistaken, given a closer DNA end match to TRBJ2-7. This CDR3 spans 16 amino acids. The CDR3 is CASSPSWSGRSHEQYF. The CDR3 DNA reads TGTGCCAGCAGCCCATCGTGGAGCGGGAGGTCCCACGAGCAGTACTTC.

Ten or more counts support this clonotype. V gene TRBV27 combines with J gene TRBJ1-4; tentatively, D is TRBD1 (6 bases). The CDR3 runs to 15 residues. Trimming pared 4 bases from V and 4 bases from J, leaving 13 bases between. Germline CDR1 and CDR2: MNHEY and SMNVEV (reference sequence). CDR3 protein: CASSWSQGNNEKLFF. For the CDR3, the DNA is TGTGCCAGCAGTTGGTCGCAGGGGAATAATGAAAAACTGTTTTTT.

This clonotype was counted once. The chain joins TRBV5-4 to TRBJ2-5; 8 bases fit TRBD2. J gave up 3 bases and V 0 bases, and 1 base lay outside the gene matches. This CDR3 has 14 amino acids. Germline assignment: CDR1 SGHNT and CDR2 YYREEE (reference sequence). The CDR3, as DNA: TGTGCCAGCAGCTTGGTAGCGGGAAAAGAGACCCAGTACTTC. It is translated as CASSLVAGKETQYF.

This clonotype was found a few times. The chain links TRBV7-3 to TRBJ2-5; D assignment may be TRBD1 or TRBD2 (5 bases each). CDR3 length: 12 residues. CDR1 SGHTA and CDR2 FQGTGA come from the germline V gene. The V gene lost 2 bases and the J gene lost 7 bases, with 8 bases spanning the gap. CDR3 sequence reads: CASSLDGGTQYF. In DNA form, the CDR3 reads TGTGCCAGCAGCTTAGATGGGGGGACCCAGTACTTC.

This clonotype has a count of ten or more. This chain uses TRBV25-1 with TRBJ2-1; TRBD2 matches 8 bases. Trimming removed 7 bases from V and 9 bases from J; junction bases left unmatched: 11. The CDR3 totals 14 residues. Germline V gene sequence: CDR1 MGHDK, CDR2 SYGVNS. In DNA, the CDR3 is TGTGCCAGCAATGTGGCGGGAGGAGTCGGTGAGCAGTTCTTC. This translates into CASNVAGGVGEQFF.

V gene TRBV7-8 combines with J gene TRBJ2-7; no clear D gene. The J call is doubtful: the DNA matches TRBJ1-2 better. CDR3 length: 15 residues. Germline assignment: CDR1 SGHVS and CDR2 FQNEAQ. The CDR3 DNA sequence: TGTGCCAGCAGCTTAGAGCAGGATCAGGACTATGGCTACACCTTC. Translation: CASSLEQDQDYGYTF.

This clonotype is a singleton in its sample. An end of the junction differs from the germline gene, which may be a read error. The genes are TRBV10-3 and TRBJ2-4; possible D gene TRBD1, 7 bases. The V gene's germline CDR1 is ENHRY and CDR2 SYGVKD. The CDR3 has 13 residues. The CDR3 sequence: CASMTGWGTEAFF. The DNA of the CDR3 is TGTGCCAGCATGACAGGGTGGGGGACTGAAGCTTTCTTC.

This clonotype qualifies as medium-sized (0.01 to 0.1%). The J gene is TRBJ2-7, the V gene TRBV7-3, with D possibly TRBD1 on 6 matching bases. V was shortened by 5 bases and J by 3 bases, with 11 bases between the two germline ends. CDR1 is SGHTA, CDR2 FQGTGA, per germline. The CDR3 contains 13 residues. The CDR3 DNA is TGTGCCAGCAGCAGCAGGGGCGGCTACGAGCAGTACTTC. Amino acids: CASSSRGGYEQYF.

In this sample, this clonotype turned up many times. The CDR3: CASSWTGGGDTQYF. The CDR3, as DNA: TGTGCCAGCAGTTGGACTGGGGGTGGCGATACGCAGTATTTT. V and J are TRBV6-1 and TRBJ2-3; the D call may be TRBD1 or TRBD2 (5 bases each). Germline values: CDR1 MNHNS, CDR2 SASEGT. This CDR3 is 14 amino acids long. The ends were cut back, 5 bases at V and 6 bases at J, with 15 bases in the middle.

This clonotype turned up a few times. The chain uses TRBV14 and TRBJ2-7, with D possibly TRBD2 on 6 matching bases. V shed 3 bases and J shed 5 bases, with 17 bases lying between them. The CDR3 runs to 15 residues. Germline CDR1 is SGHDN and CDR2 is FVKESK. The CDR3 here is CASSQGGKVRDEQYF. DNA for the CDR3: TGTGCCAGCAGCCAGGGCGGGAAGGTTAGAGACGAGCAGTACTTC. Complete variable domain (other parts from reference TRBV14 and TRBJ2-7): EAGVTQFPSHSVIEKGQTVTLRCDPISGHDNLYWYRRVMGKEIKFLLHFVKESKQDESGMPNNRFLAERTGGTYSTLKVQPAELEDSGVYFCASSQGGKVRDEQYFGPGTRLTVT.

The chain links TRBV9 to TRBJ2-3; 8 nucleotides line up with TRBD2. The CDR3 sequence is 17 residues long. Per the germline V gene, CDR1 is SGDLS and CDR2 is YYNGEE. Unmatched junction bases numbered 12, after V lost 0 bases and J lost 6 bases. In DNA, the CDR3 is TGTGCCAGCAGCGTAGCTCCTAGCGGGCCTTCCGGGGATACGCAGTATTTT. It encodes CASSVAPSGPSGDTQYF.